The rows below give T cell receptor beta chains drawn from one sample of a study of naive and memory T cell subsets. TCRdb re-derived calls from the UMI-ligation and nested PCR reads in MiXCR, one entry per CDR3 protein. The table lists 95,000 to 150,000 distinct CDR3 sequences, 36% of them singletons. Material: central memory CD4+ T cells from blood. These receptors came from a human donor in good health. CDR3s include the opening cysteine and the closing phenylalanine or tryptophan. The size field is filled for only some rows; it gives once, few, many or a size class.

CDR3aa	abundance	v_gene	j_gene
CSVGVPGTDTQYF	NA	TRBV29-1	TRBJ2-3
CASSPRESGANVLTF	medium-sized	TRBV3-1	TRBJ2-6
CASSARSNEKLFF	NA	TRBV12-3/TRBV12-4	TRBJ1-4
CASSQYPLAGESDTQYF	NA	TRBV28	TRBJ2-3
CASSLRTGLRGEQYF	NA	TRBV12-3/TRBV12-4	TRBJ2-7
CASSRLEIGTEAFF	few	TRBV5-4	TRBJ1-1
CSARELAGFYNEQFF	few	TRBV20-1	TRBJ2-1
CASSRERNMNTEAFF	NA	TRBV4-2	TRBJ1-1
CSARDLVSGNTIYF	NA	TRBV20-1	TRBJ1-3
CSVEDLYDANRGETQYF	NA	TRBV29-1	TRBJ2-5
CASSRRQGGTGELFF	NA	TRBV19	TRBJ2-2
CASSQLQGANSPLHF	NA	TRBV18	TRBJ1-6
CASSLISGRSTDTQYF	many	TRBV7-6	TRBJ2-3
CSVQGGGAREQFF	NA	TRBV29-1	TRBJ2-1
CASSIWGTDTQYF	few	TRBV14	TRBJ2-3
CASSKGTGAYEQYF	few	TRBV18	TRBJ2-7
CASSQLTGSGSRSEKLFF	few	TRBV12-3/TRBV12-4	TRBJ1-4
CSPLGAGGIPETQYF	NA	TRBV20-1	TRBJ2-5
CASSSGRFGETQYF	NA	TRBV5-1	TRBJ2-5
CASSSWGQEYFPLHF	NA	TRBV28	TRBJ1-6
CASSEAGLGYGYTF	once	TRBV6-1	TRBJ1-2
CASSPGQGAVGTEAFF	NA	TRBV5-5	TRBJ1-1
CASRPDGLSTGELFF	NA	TRBV7-8	TRBJ2-2
CASSLQVRKEQYF	NA	TRBV12-3/TRBV12-4	TRBJ2-7
CASSYSRIAKNIQYF	NA	TRBV6-5	TRBJ2-4
CASSQVGPYNEQFF	few	TRBV14	TRBJ2-1
CASSPTWTATDTQYF	NA	TRBV3-1	TRBJ2-3
CASSFGLAGGGYEQYF	NA	TRBV11-2	TRBJ2-7
CASSWSGGGNTGELFF	NA	TRBV6-5	TRBJ2-2
CSGTLLAYEQYF	NA	TRBV20-1	TRBJ2-7
CASRGREGTYEQYF	NA	TRBV19	TRBJ2-7
CASSEFMPRQVEDQPQHF	many	TRBV28	TRBJ1-5
CSVEGGKSEQYF	NA	TRBV29-1	TRBJ2-7
CASKRGTGSYGYTF	NA	TRBV6-5	TRBJ1-2
CASNAYRGTEAFF	NA	TRBV28	TRBJ1-1
CSVTRTGGNMNYGYTF	NA	TRBV29-1	TRBJ1-2
CASSRGTGNEKLFF	once	TRBV27	TRBJ1-4
CAISELRAGMSGSPLHF	NA	TRBV10-3	TRBJ1-6
CASTQIWDRKETQYF	NA	TRBV7-2	TRBJ2-5
CASSAVWNSGNTIYF	few	TRBV6-5	TRBJ1-3
CASSRRSGTNTEAFF	few	TRBV7-2	TRBJ1-1
CASSPSGRVHEQFF	NA	TRBV11-2	TRBJ2-1
CASRDSVADTQYF	NA	TRBV6-5	TRBJ2-3
CSAPTSGRGNEQFF	few	TRBV20-1	TRBJ2-1
CASSLGYLAVPQKTQYF	NA	TRBV7-6	TRBJ2-5
CASSQAGLSLQPQHF	few	TRBV4-1	TRBJ1-5
CASSFLGLAKNIQYF	few	TRBV28	TRBJ2-4
CASSPSGFYNEQFF	NA	TRBV7-6	TRBJ2-1
CAITPDGGVSNEQFF	NA	TRBV10-3	TRBJ2-1
CASSREADEQFF	NA	TRBV5-5	TRBJ2-1